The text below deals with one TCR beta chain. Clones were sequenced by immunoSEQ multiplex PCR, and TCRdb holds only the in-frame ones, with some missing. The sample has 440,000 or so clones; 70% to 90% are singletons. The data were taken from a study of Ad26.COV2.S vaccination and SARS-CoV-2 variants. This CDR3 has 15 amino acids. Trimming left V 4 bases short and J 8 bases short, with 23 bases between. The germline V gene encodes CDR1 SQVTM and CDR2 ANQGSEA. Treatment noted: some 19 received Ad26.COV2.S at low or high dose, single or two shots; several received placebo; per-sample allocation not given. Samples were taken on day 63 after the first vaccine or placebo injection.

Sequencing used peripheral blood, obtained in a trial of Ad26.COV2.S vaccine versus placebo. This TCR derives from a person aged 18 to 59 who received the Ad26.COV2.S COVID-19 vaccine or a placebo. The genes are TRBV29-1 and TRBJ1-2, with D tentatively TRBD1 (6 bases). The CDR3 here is CSVVTPGGRGGGYTF. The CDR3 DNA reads TGCAGCGTTGTAACCCCCGGGGGAAGGGGGGGAGGCTACACCTTC.